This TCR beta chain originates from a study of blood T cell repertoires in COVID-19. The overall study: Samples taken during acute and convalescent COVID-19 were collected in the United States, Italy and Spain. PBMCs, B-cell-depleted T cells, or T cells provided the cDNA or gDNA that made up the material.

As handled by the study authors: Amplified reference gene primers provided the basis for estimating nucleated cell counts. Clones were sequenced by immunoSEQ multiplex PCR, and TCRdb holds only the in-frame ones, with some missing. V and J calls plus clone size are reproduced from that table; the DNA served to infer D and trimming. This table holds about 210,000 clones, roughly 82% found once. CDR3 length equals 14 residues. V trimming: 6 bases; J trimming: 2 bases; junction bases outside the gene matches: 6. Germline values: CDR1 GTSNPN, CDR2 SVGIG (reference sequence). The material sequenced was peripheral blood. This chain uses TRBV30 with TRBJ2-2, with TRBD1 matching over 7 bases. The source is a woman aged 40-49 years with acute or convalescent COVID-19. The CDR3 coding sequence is TGTGCCTGCCCCGGGACAGTTAACACCGGGGAGCTGTTTTTT. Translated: CACPGTVNTGELFF.